A single sample gave rise to the 21 T cell receptor beta chains below, sequenced in a study of cytomegalovirus exposure and HLA in healthy donors. In the PCR, 60 Vbeta and 13 Jbeta primers were used. The repertoire was sequenced with immunoSEQ multiplex PCR; TCRdb's copy has only in-frame clones and lacks some. The sample holds approximately 210,000 clones, roughly four fifths seen once. Sequences were obtained from PBMCs. All receptors derive from a man aged 18 to 35 in good health and CMV-seronegative.

This chain uses TRBV19 with TRBJ2-5; 9 nucleotides agree with TRBD1. This CDR3 is built from 14 residues. V shed 6 bases and J 5 bases; nucleotides not matched to a gene: 7. Germline assignment: CDR1 LNHDA and CDR2 SQIVND (reference sequence). CDR3 in DNA: TGTGCCAGTAGGGAAACAGGGGGCGGGGAGACCCAGTACTTC. It translates to CASRETGGGETQYF.

In this sample, this clone turned up once. The rearrangement uses TRBV5-1 and TRBJ1-2; D gene uncertain. The CDR3 runs 13 residues. Germline V gene sequence: CDR1 SGHRS, CDR2 YFSETQ. V gave up 0 bases and J gave up 5 bases, with 8 bases separating them. CDR3: CASSLVGEYGYTF. The DNA for the CDR3 is TGCGCCAGCAGCTTGGTCGGGGAGTATGGCTACACCTTC.

J is TRBJ2-1 and V is TRBV19; 7 bases agree with TRBD2. Germline CDR1 reads LNHDA; CDR2 reads SQIVND (reference sequence). The CDR3 contains 14 residues. The V and J ends lost 7 bases and 7 bases, in that order; junction bases with no gene match: 10. The CDR3 protein is CASTSAGEGNEQFF. The CDR3 DNA reads TGTGCCAGTACTTCTGCGGGAGAGGGGAATGAGCAGTTCTTC.

The chain has TRBV7-2 and TRBJ2-3; tentative D call: TRBD1 (5 bases). Trimming removed 7 bases at V and 1 base at J, with 15 bases between. The CDR3 covers 15 residues. Germline V gene lookup returns CDR1 SGHTA and CDR2 FQGNSA. The CDR3 spells CASTPTGAGTDTQYF. CDR3 coding DNA: TGTGCCAGCACCCCAACAGGTGCAGGCACAGATACGCAGTATTTT.

This clone has more than one count but fewer than ten. The rearrangement joins TRBV27 to TRBJ1-1; a weak D match, TRBD1 (5 bases). Germline assignment: CDR1 MNHEY and CDR2 SMNVEV (reference sequence). The V end lost 6 bases, the J end lost 0 bases, and 8 bases lay between the germline ends. CDR3 length: 13 amino acids. CDR3 sequence: CASRDILNTEAFF. CDR3 DNA: TGTGCCAGCAGGGACATACTGAACACTGAAGCTTTCTTT.

The chain couples TRBV27 to TRBJ2-7, with 7 bases aligning to TRBD2. The CDR3 spans 15 residues. Losses at the gene ends were 2 bases for V and 4 bases for J; bases not matched to a gene: 8. Germline V gives CDR1 MNHEY, CDR2 SMNVEV (reference sequence). The CDR3 DNA sequence: TGTGCCAGCAGTTTAGCGGGAGTAGGCCCTTACGAGCAGTACTTC. It yields the protein CASSLAGVGPYEQYF.

The genes are TRBV27 and TRBJ2-7, with 11 bases fitting TRBD2. This CDR3 contains 16 residues. Germline V gene data show CDR1 as MNHEY and CDR2 as SMNVEV (reference sequence). With 0 bases clipped from V and 2 bases from J, the junction kept 3 bases outside the gene matches. CDR3 sequence: CASSLSIAGGPYEQYF. The CDR3 DNA follows: TGTGCCAGCAGTTTATCCATAGCGGGAGGGCCCTACGAGCAGTACTTC.

J is TRBJ2-7 and V is TRBV6-1, with TRBD1 matching over 9 bases. Germline V gene lookup returns CDR1 MNHNS and CDR2 SASEGT. V lost 4 bases and J lost 5; bases outside the gene matches: 3. The CDR3 loop spans 13 amino acids. The CDR3 loop is CASSARDRDEQYF. Here the CDR3 DNA reads TGTGCCAGCAGTGCCCGGGACAGGGACGAGCAGTACTTC.

The CDR3: CASLPSAGQATDTQYF. The CDR3 DNA is TGTGCCAGCCTCCCCTCGGCGGGACAGGCAACAGATACGCAGTATTTT. This chain joins TRBV28 and TRBJ2-3; TRBD1 agrees at 8 bases. This CDR3 comprises 16 residues. V was clipped by 8 bases and J by 3 bases; unmatched bases: 13. In germline, CDR1 is MDHEN, CDR2 SYDVKM.

V and J are TRBV5-5 and TRBJ1-6, with no clear D. CDR3 length: 16 residues. Germline V lookup: CDR1 SGHKS, CDR2 YYEKEE (reference sequence). The ends were cut back, 0 bases at V and 6 bases at J, with 13 bases in the middle. The chain's CDR3 is CASSLVTQHINSPLHF. CDR3 bases: TGTGCCAGCAGCTTGGTAACACAACATATTAATTCACCCCTCCACTTT.

V is TRBV12-2 and J is TRBJ2-2; the table's D call of TRBD2 was not tested on the DNA. TRBV12-2 constitutes a pseudogene. This CDR3 has 19 residues. CDR3 nucleotide sequence: TGTGCAAGTCGCTTAGCGAACTCGAGCGGGGGGGCTAACACCGGGGAGCTGTTTTTT. Protein sequence: CASRLANSSGGANTGELFF.

This chain links TRBV5-1 with TRBJ2-5, with TRBD2 as a possible D gene (6 bases). V lost 4 bases and J lost 2, with 24 bases in between. Germline loops: CDR1 SGHRS, CDR2 YFSETQ. CDR3 length: 18 residues. Written as DNA, the CDR3 is TGCGCCAGCAGCCCCGAAGAGATGGGACTCCTGATACAAGAGACCCAGTACTTC. Its protein product is CASSPEEMGLLIQETQYF.

V is TRBV18 and J is TRBJ1-2; D unclear. Trimming stripped 6 bases from V and 3 bases from J, with 11 bases between. CDR1 KGHSH and CDR2 LQKENI come from the germline V gene. The CDR3 is made up of 13 amino acids. The CDR3 reads CASSQGDYYGYTF. DNA of the CDR3: TGTGCCAGCTCCCAAGGAGACTACTATGGCTACACCTTC.

The V gene is TRBV27, the J gene TRBJ2-7, with TRBD1 matching over 11 bases. Germline loops: CDR1 MNHEY, CDR2 SMNVEV (reference sequence). V lost 1 base to trimming and J lost 5 bases; unmatched junction nucleotides: 4. The CDR3 sequence is 15 residues long. The CDR3 protein is CASSLYGQGADEQYF. CDR3 DNA sequence: TGTGCCAGCAGTTTATACGGACAGGGGGCCGACGAGCAGTACTTC.

This clone was recorded a few times. The CDR3 sequence: CASSWRVTYEQYF. The CDR3 DNA reads as TGTGCCAGCAGTTGGAGGGTCACCTACGAGCAGTACTTC. V is TRBV6-1 and J is TRBJ2-7; tentatively, D is TRBD2 (6 bases). Trimming cost V 5 bases and J 2 bases, with 10 bases left between them. Germline V gene data show CDR1 as MNHNS and CDR2 as SASEGT. This CDR3 has 13 residues.

The rearrangement uses TRBV7-2 and TRBJ2-2, with 7 bases identical to TRBD2. The CDR3 totals 14 residues. Per the germline V gene, CDR1 is SGHTA and CDR2 is FQGNSA. Losses at the gene ends were 0 bases for V and 8 bases for J; bases not matched to a gene: 3. In DNA, the CDR3 is TGTGCCAGCAGCTTAGCTCGCGGGAGAGGGGAGCTGTTTTTT. Translation gives CASSLARGRGELFF.

This rearrangement joins TRBV7-2 to TRBJ2-7, with 11 bases aligning to TRBD1. Looked up from germline, CDR1 is SGHTA and CDR2 is FQGNSA. The CDR3 consists of 15 residues. V shed 5 bases, J shed 9 bases, and the junction held 12 bases outside the gene matches. As DNA, the CDR3 is TGTGCCAGCAGCCTGGGACAGGGGGGTCAGGGCGGGCAGTACTTC. Protein product: CASSLGQGGQGGQYF.

The rearrangement uses TRBV2 and TRBJ2-3, with no clear D. Trimming left V 2 bases short and J 1 base short, with 10 bases between. CDR3 length: 15 residues. The germline V gene encodes CDR1 SNHLY and CDR2 FYNNEI. CDR3 nucleotides: TGTGCCAGCAGTGAAAGGCGGAGACGCACAGATACGCAGTATTTT. It is translated as CASSERRRRTDTQYF.

This clone was picked up a small number of times. This rearrangement joins TRBV11-1 to TRBJ2-5, with a tentative D call TRBD2 (6 bases). V dropped 5 bases and J dropped 1 base, with 14 bases sitting between them. Per the germline V gene, CDR1 is SGHAT and CDR2 is FQDESV (reference sequence). The CDR3 is 15 amino acids. The CDR3 region has the DNA TGTGCCAGCAGCGCTTCGCTAGCGAGCCAAGAGACCCAGTACTTC. Protein: CASSASLASQETQYF.

The chain joins TRBV18 to TRBJ1-1; D is ambiguous. Germline lookup yields CDR1 KGHSH and CDR2 LQKENI. The V and J ends lost 4 bases and 2 bases respectively, with 11 bases between them. CDR3 length: 14 amino acids. CDR3 nucleotides: TGTGCCAGCTCACTTCCCGACTATAACACTGAAGCTTTCTTT. Residues: CASSLPDYNTEAFF. The variable domain in full, completed from reference TRBV18 and TRBJ1-1, reads NAGVMQNPRHLVRRRGQEARLRCSPMKGHSHVYWYRQLPEEGLKFMVYLQKENIIDESGMPKERFSAEFPKEGPSILRIQQVVRGDSAAYFCASSLPDYNTEAFFGQGTRLTVV.

About this clone: Other DNA sequences in this sample translate to the same CDR3. The CDR3 is CASSLGGLAGGQETQYF. The CDR3 DNA sequence: TGTGCCAGCAGCTTAGGGGGACTAGCGGGAGGTCAAGAGACCCAGTACTTC. The rearrangement uses TRBV7-2 and TRBJ2-5; 15 bases fit TRBD2. CDR3 length: 17 amino acids. From germline, CDR1 is SGHTA and CDR2 FQGNSA. J was trimmed by 2 bases and V by 1 base; bases with no gene match: 2. Full variable domain (remainder filled in from reference TRBV7-2 and TRBJ2-5): GAGVSQSPSNKVTEKGKDVELRCDPISGHTALYWYRQSLGQGLEFLIYFQGNSAPDKSGLPSDRFSAERTGGSVSTLTIQRTQQEDSAVYLCASSLGGLAGGQETQYFGPGTRLLVL.